A selection of T cell receptor beta chains follows, all from one sample in a study of cytomegalovirus exposure and HLA in healthy donors. Measured with immunoSEQ multiplex PCR; TCRdb has only the in-frame clones, and not every one. The sample consists of about 130,000 clones, roughly four fifths of them appearing once. Sequences were obtained from PBMCs. The receptors shown here come from a woman aged 40 to 50 in good health and CMV-seropositive. Both conserved end residues are part of each CDR3. A D gene is named only where the DNA matches it firmly. Expanded clones get a size class; other rows say once, few or many, or leave the size out.

j_gene: TRBJ1-5
d_gene: TRBD1
v_gene: TRBV7-8
abundance: NA
CDR3aa: CASSLGGQGVGQPQHF
CDR3nt: TGTGCCAGCAGCTTAGGGGGACAGGGAGTGGGTCAGCCCCAGCATTTT

j_gene: TRBJ1-3
d_gene: TRBD1
v_gene: TRBV11-3
abundance: NA
CDR3aa: CASSPGQGPGNTIYF
CDR3nt: TGTGCCAGCAGCCCTGGACAGGGCCCTGGAAACACCATATATTTT

j_gene: TRBJ1-2
d_gene: TRBD1
v_gene: TRBV18
abundance: NA
CDR3aa: CASSRGGTGDHGYTF
CDR3nt: TGTGCCAGCTCACGCGGGGGGACAGGGGATCATGGCTACACCTTC

j_gene: TRBJ1-2
d_gene: NA
v_gene: TRBV30
abundance: NA
CDR3aa: CAWNFRGLDGYTF
CDR3nt: TGTGCCTGGAATTTTAGGGGCCTGGATGGCTACACCTTC

j_gene: TRBJ2-7
d_gene: TRBD2
v_gene: TRBV5-1
abundance: NA
CDR3aa: CASSLVRGGYEQYF
CDR3nt: TGCGCCAGCAGCTTAGTCCGGGGGGGGTACGAGCAGTACTTC

j_gene: TRBJ1-2
d_gene: TRBD1
v_gene: TRBV2
abundance: NA
CDR3aa: CASSRGQGAGGYTF
CDR3nt: TGTGCCAGCAGCCGAGGACAGGGAGCAGGGGGCTACACCTTC

j_gene: TRBJ2-5
d_gene: NA
v_gene: TRBV7-9
abundance: NA
CDR3aa: CASSSSSGETQYF
CDR3nt: TGTGCCAGCAGCTCGTCCAGCGGCGAGACCCAGTACTTC

j_gene: TRBJ1-5
d_gene: NA
v_gene: TRBV18
abundance: once
CDR3aa: CASSLRPRDQPQHF
CDR3nt: TGTGCCAGCTCACTGAGGCCGAGGGATCAGCCCCAGCATTTT

j_gene: TRBJ2-1
d_gene: NA
v_gene: TRBV29-1
abundance: NA
CDR3aa: CKAGSSYNEQFF
CDR3nt: TGCAAAGCCGGTAGCTCCTACAATGAGCAGTTCTTC

j_gene: TRBJ1-2
d_gene: NA
v_gene: TRBV9
abundance: NA
CDR3aa: CASSVEGAGLYGYTF
CDR3nt: TGTGCCAGCAGCGTAGAAGGGGCAGGCCTCTATGGCTACACCTTC

j_gene: TRBJ2-7
d_gene: NA
v_gene: TRBV25-1
abundance: NA
CDR3aa: CASSRTGSYEQYF
CDR3nt: TGTGCCAGCAGTAGAACGGGGTCCTACGAGCAGTACTTC

j_gene: TRBJ2-5
d_gene: TRBD2
v_gene: TRBV6-4
abundance: NA
CDR3aa: CASSARRQRDPQETQYF
CDR3nt: TGTGCCAGCAGTGCCAGAAGACAGCGGGACCCCCAAGAGACCCAGTACTTC

j_gene: TRBJ2-7
d_gene: NA
v_gene: TRBV28
abundance: once
CDR3aa: CASSFRQGGEQYF
CDR3nt: TGTGCCAGCAGTTTTCGGCAGGGTGGCGAGCAGTACTTC

j_gene: TRBJ1-2
d_gene: TRBD1
v_gene: TRBV2
abundance: NA
CDR3aa: CASRQGAGGYTF
CDR3nt: TGTGCCAGCAGACAGGGGGCAGGTGGCTACACCTTC

j_gene: TRBJ2-7
d_gene: NA
v_gene: TRBV19
abundance: NA
CDR3aa: CASSMSLALGEQYF
CDR3nt: TGTGCCAGTAGTATGAGTCTAGCCTTAGGCGAGCAGTACTTC

j_gene: TRBJ2-2
d_gene: TRBD1
v_gene: TRBV19
abundance: NA
CDR3aa: CASGQGALSTGELFF
CDR3nt: TGTGCCAGTGGTCAGGGGGCGCTGAGCACCGGGGAGCTGTTTTTT

j_gene: TRBJ1-5
d_gene: NA
v_gene: TRBV6-1
abundance: NA
CDR3aa: CASSELGGNQPQHF
CDR3nt: TGTGCCAGCAGTGAACTGGGAGGCAATCAGCCCCAGCATTTT

j_gene: TRBJ2-2
d_gene: TRBD1
v_gene: TRBV18
abundance: once
CDR3aa: CASMTGGFGGELFF
CDR3nt: TGTGCCAGCATGACAGGGGGATTCGGCGGGGAGCTGTTTTTT

j_gene: TRBJ2-7
d_gene: TRBD1
v_gene: TRBV5-1
abundance: once
CDR3aa: CASNSGAGQGVGEQYF
CDR3nt: TGCGCCAGCAACTCAGGAGCGGGACAGGGCGTGGGAGAGCAGTACTTC

j_gene: TRBJ2-1
d_gene: TRBD1
v_gene: TRBV7-3
abundance: NA
CDR3aa: CASSLIGQGARNEQFF
CDR3nt: TGTGCCAGCAGCTTAATAGGACAGGGGGCGCGTAATGAGCAGTTCTTC

j_gene: TRBJ2-1
d_gene: TRBD1
v_gene: TRBV2
abundance: NA
CDR3aa: CASTPEIGTGLDEQFF
CDR3nt: TGTGCCAGCACCCCTGAGATCGGGACAGGGTTAGATGAGCAGTTCTTC

j_gene: TRBJ2-2
d_gene: NA
v_gene: TRBV27
abundance: NA
CDR3aa: CASSITNTGELFF
CDR3nt: TGTGCCAGCAGTATCACGAACACCGGGGAGCTGTTTTTT

j_gene: TRBJ2-1
d_gene: TRBD2
v_gene: TRBV19
abundance: NA
CDR3aa: CASSIGRTSVNEQFF
CDR3nt: TGTGCCAGTAGTATAGGAAGGACTAGCGTCAATGAGCAGTTCTTC

j_gene: TRBJ2-7
d_gene: TRBD1
v_gene: TRBV7-2
abundance: NA
CDR3aa: CASSLRTGTSSYEQYF
CDR3nt: TGTGCCAGCAGCTTAAGGACAGGGACGAGCTCCTACGAGCAGTACTTC

j_gene: TRBJ1-1
d_gene: NA
v_gene: TRBV7-9
abundance: NA
CDR3aa: CASSLGFNQGTEAFF
CDR3nt: TGTGCCAGCAGCCTAGGTTTCAATCAGGGGACTGAAGCTTTCTTT

j_gene: TRBJ1-1
d_gene: NA
v_gene: TRBV10-3
abundance: NA
CDR3aa: CAISESEGTEAFF
CDR3nt: TGTGCCATCAGTGAGTCCGAGGGCACTGAAGCTTTCTTT

j_gene: TRBJ1-1
d_gene: TRBD1
v_gene: TRBV13
abundance: NA
CDR3aa: CASSPSTRDRVKTEAFF
CDR3nt: TGTGCCAGCAGCCCCAGCACGCGGGACAGGGTAAAAACTGAAGCTTTCTTT

j_gene: TRBJ2-1
d_gene: TRBD2
v_gene: TRBV5-4
abundance: once
CDR3aa: CASSGRAGGYNEQFF
CDR3nt: TGTGCCAGCAGCGGCAGAGCGGGAGGCTACAATGAGCAGTTCTTC

j_gene: TRBJ2-3
d_gene: NA
v_gene: TRBV14
abundance: NA
CDR3aa: CASSRHGGADTQYF
CDR3nt: TGTGCCAGCAGCCGCCACGGCGGGGCGGATACGCAGTATTTT

j_gene: TRBJ2-7
d_gene: NA
v_gene: TRBV6-1
abundance: NA
CDR3aa: CASSEPPQVSYEQYF
CDR3nt: TGTGCCAGCAGCGAACCCCCACAGGTTTCCTACGAGCAGTACTTC

j_gene: TRBJ1-2
d_gene: NA
v_gene: TRBV7-9
abundance: once
CDR3aa: CASSPSLTRVRGYTF
CDR3nt: TGTGCCAGCAGCCCATCCCTAACGAGGGTTCGAGGCTACACCTTC

j_gene: TRBJ2-7
d_gene: TRBD2
v_gene: TRBV28
abundance: NA
CDR3aa: CASSSWGGIRDSYEQYF
CDR3nt: TGTGCCAGCAGTTCCTGGGGGGGTATTAGGGACTCCTACGAGCAGTACTTC

j_gene: TRBJ2-1
d_gene: NA
v_gene: TRBV27
abundance: few
CDR3aa: CASSSGGTQSGEQFF
CDR3nt: TGTGCCAGCAGCTCCGGAGGGACTCAGTCAGGAGAGCAGTTCTTC

j_gene: TRBJ1-5
d_gene: NA
v_gene: TRBV6-6
abundance: NA
CDR3aa: CASSGPDRSVGQPQHF
CDR3nt: TGTGCCAGCAGCGGACCAGACAGGTCGGTCGGACAGCCCCAGCATTTT

j_gene: TRBJ2-2
d_gene: NA
v_gene: TRBV18
abundance: NA
CDR3aa: CASSPLNVWAKTNTGELFF
CDR3nt: TGTGCCAGCTCACCACTTAACGTTTGGGCTAAAACGAACACCGGGGAGCTGTTTTTT

j_gene: TRBJ2-5
d_gene: NA
v_gene: TRBV27
abundance: NA
CDR3aa: CASSLLPDSIQETQYF
CDR3nt: TGTGCCAGCAGTTTACTTCCAGACTCGATTCAAGAGACCCAGTACTTC

j_gene: TRBJ1-2
d_gene: TRBD1
v_gene: TRBV19
abundance: NA
CDR3aa: CASSIGQGANYGYTF
CDR3nt: TGTGCCAGTAGTATAGGACAGGGGGCGAACTATGGCTACACCTTC

j_gene: TRBJ1-1
d_gene: NA
v_gene: TRBV5-1
abundance: few
CDR3aa: CASRPTGNTEAFF
CDR3nt: TGCGCCAGCAGACCCACAGGGAACACTGAAGCTTTCTTT

j_gene: TRBJ2-7
d_gene: TRBD2
v_gene: TRBV28
abundance: NA
CDR3aa: CASRASGRGEQYF
CDR3nt: TGTGCCAGCAGGGCTAGCGGGAGAGGCGAGCAGTACTTC

j_gene: TRBJ2-7
d_gene: TRBD2
v_gene: TRBV5-1
abundance: few
CDR3aa: CASSLRGGDGYEQYF
CDR3nt: TGCGCCAGCAGCTTGAGGGGAGGGGACGGGTACGAGCAGTACTTC

j_gene: TRBJ2-6
d_gene: NA
v_gene: TRBV27
abundance: NA
CDR3aa: CASSPQTAGANVLTF
CDR3nt: TGTGCCAGCAGTCCCCAGACAGCTGGGGCCAACGTCCTGACTTTC